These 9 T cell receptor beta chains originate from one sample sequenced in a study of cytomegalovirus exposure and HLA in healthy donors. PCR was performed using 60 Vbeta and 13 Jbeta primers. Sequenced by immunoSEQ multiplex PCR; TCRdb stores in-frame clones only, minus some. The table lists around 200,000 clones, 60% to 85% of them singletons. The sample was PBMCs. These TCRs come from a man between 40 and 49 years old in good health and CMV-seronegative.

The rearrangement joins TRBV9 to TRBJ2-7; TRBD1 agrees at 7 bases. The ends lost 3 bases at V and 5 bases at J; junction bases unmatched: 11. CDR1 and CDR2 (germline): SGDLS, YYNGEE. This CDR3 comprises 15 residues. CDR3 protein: CASSGDRERVNEQYF. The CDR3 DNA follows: TGTGCCAGCAGCGGAGACAGGGAAAGAGTCAACGAGCAGTACTTC.

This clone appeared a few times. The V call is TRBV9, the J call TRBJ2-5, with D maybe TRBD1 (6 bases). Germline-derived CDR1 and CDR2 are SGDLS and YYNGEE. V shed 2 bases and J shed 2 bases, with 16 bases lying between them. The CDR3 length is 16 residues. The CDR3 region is CASSVGMTGAQETQYF. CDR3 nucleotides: TGTGCCAGCAGCGTTGGCATGACAGGAGCTCAAGAGACCCAGTACTTC.

Here the CDR3 DNA reads TGTGCCAGCAGCTTAGAATCGGGTGGGAACACTGAAGCTTTCTTT. This gives the protein CASSLESGGNTEAFF. This chain uses TRBV7-6 with TRBJ1-1; D unresolved. V was clipped by 1 base and J by 1 base, with 10 bases between them. Germline V CDR1 and CDR2: SGHVS, FNYEAQ. There are 15 residues in the CDR3.

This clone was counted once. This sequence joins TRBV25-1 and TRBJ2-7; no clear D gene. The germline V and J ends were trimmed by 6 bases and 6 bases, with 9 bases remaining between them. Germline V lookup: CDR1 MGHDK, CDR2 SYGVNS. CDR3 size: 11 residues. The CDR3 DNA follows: TGTGCCAGCAGCCTAAATAGCGAGCAGTACTTC. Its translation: CASSLNSEQYF.

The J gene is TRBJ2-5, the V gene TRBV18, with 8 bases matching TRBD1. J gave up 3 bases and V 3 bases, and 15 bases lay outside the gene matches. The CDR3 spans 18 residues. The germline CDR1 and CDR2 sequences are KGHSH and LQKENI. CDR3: CASSPGTGPGLPEETQYF. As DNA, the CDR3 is TGTGCCAGCTCACCGGGGACAGGACCCGGTCTCCCTGAAGAGACCCAGTACTTC.

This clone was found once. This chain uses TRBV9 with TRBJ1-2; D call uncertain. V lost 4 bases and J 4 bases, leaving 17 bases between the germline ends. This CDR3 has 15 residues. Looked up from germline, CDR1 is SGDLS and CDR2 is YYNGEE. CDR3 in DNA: TGTGCCAGCAGCCCCTACCAGGAGGGTTCCTATGGCTACACCTTC. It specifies CASSPYQEGSYGYTF.

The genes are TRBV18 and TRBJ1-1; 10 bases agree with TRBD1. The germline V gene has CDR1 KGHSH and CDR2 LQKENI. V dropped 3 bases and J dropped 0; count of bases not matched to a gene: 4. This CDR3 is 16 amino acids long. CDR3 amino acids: CASSPLGTGVNTEAFF. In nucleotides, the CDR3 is TGTGCCAGCTCACCTCTAGGGACAGGGGTGAACACTGAAGCTTTCTTT.

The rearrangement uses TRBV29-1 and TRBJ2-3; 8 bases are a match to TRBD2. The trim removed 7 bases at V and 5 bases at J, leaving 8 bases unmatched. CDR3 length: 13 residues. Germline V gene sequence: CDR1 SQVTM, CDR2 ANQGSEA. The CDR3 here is CSAPGLAGDTQYF. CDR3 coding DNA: TGCAGCGCCCCCGGGCTAGCGGGAGATACGCAGTATTTT.

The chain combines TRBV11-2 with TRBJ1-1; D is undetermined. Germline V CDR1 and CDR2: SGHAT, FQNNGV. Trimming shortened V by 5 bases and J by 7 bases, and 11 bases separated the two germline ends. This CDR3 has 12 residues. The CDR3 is CASSQQSSEAFF. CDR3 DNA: TGTGCCAGCAGCCAACAGTCGAGTGAAGCTTTCTTT.